The next 29 T cell receptor beta chains were all read from a single sample in a study of cytomegalovirus exposure and HLA in healthy donors. The PCR ran on 60 Vbeta and 13 Jbeta primers. The repertoire was sequenced with immunoSEQ multiplex PCR; TCRdb's copy has only in-frame clones and lacks some. The sample has approximately 190,000 clones; around 78% are singletons. Sequenced sample: PBMCs. Source of these receptors: a woman aged 25 to 39 in good health and CMV-seropositive.

This clone occurred a few times. The J gene is TRBJ2-7, the V gene TRBV27; TRBD2 might be the D (5 bases). Germline CDR1 is MNHEY and CDR2 is SMNVEV (reference sequence). This CDR3 region has 16 residues. V lost 5 bases and J 6 bases, leaving 23 bases between the germline ends. As DNA, the CDR3 is TGTGCCAGCAGTCAATCCCGACTAAGGCACGTCCGCGAGCAGTACTTC. It specifies CASSQSRLRHVREQYF.

V and J are TRBV4-1 and TRBJ2-7; 7 bases fit TRBD2. The V gene end was trimmed by 1 base and the J gene end by 4 bases; junction bases not matched to a gene: 19. Germline CDR1 and CDR2: MGHRA and YSYEKL. The CDR3 covers 19 residues. The CDR3 DNA sequence: TGCGCCAGCAGCCAAGCAAGCTTGGCGGGAGAGAGGGGAAAGTACGAGCAGTACTTC. Translating gives CASSQASLAGERGKYEQYF.

The gene calls are TRBV7-9 and TRBJ2-7, with 8 nucleotides matching TRBD2. V was clipped by 6 bases and J by 3 bases; unmatched bases: 7. The CDR3 sequence is 14 residues long. Per germline, CDR1 SEHNR and CDR2 FQNEAQ (reference sequence). The CDR3 sequence: CASSYSGTSYEQYF. The CDR3 DNA reads as TGTGCCAGCAGTTATTCGGGGACTAGCTACGAGCAGTACTTC.

J is TRBJ2-7 and V is TRBV18, with 9 bases matching TRBD1. With V trimmed by 2 bases and J by 6 bases, 5 bases remained unmatched. This CDR3 region has 14 residues. CDR1 and CDR2 from the germline V gene are KGHSH and LQKENI. CDR3 sequence reads: CASSPGTGSPEQYF. The CDR3 DNA sequence: TGTGCCAGCTCACCAGGGACAGGGAGTCCCGAGCAGTACTTC.

The table lists this clone with a few counts. The V and J genes are TRBV11-1 and TRBJ1-3; possible D gene TRBD1, 5 bases. Germline CDR1 reads SGHAT; CDR2 reads FQDESV (reference sequence). Trimming shortened V by 5 bases and J by 7 bases, and 9 bases separated the two germline ends. The CDR3 runs to 12 residues. This CDR3 reads CASSQGVNTIYF. The CDR3 region has the DNA TGTGCCAGCAGCCAAGGGGTGAACACCATATATTTT.

This clone was detected a few times. This chain joins TRBV5-1 and TRBJ2-3; D is possibly TRBD2 (6 bases). The CDR3 totals 17 residues. V was clipped by 4 bases and J by 5 bases, with 23 bases between them. The germline V gene encodes CDR1 SGHRS and CDR2 YFSETQ. Here the CDR3 reads CASSPTGEAGGIDTQYF. The CDR3 nucleotides read TGCGCCAGCAGCCCGACTGGGGAAGCGGGTGGAATAGATACGCAGTATTTT.

The chain uses TRBV5-1 and TRBJ2-2; D gene uncertain. CDR3 length: 14 residues. Germline-derived CDR1 and CDR2 are SGHRS and YFSETQ. Trimming removed 0 bases from V and 7 bases from J, with 10 bases in between. The CDR3 is CASSLALSIGELFF. CDR3 coding DNA: TGCGCCAGCAGCTTGGCTCTAAGTATCGGGGAGCTGTTTTTT.

The chain employs TRBV21-1 and TRBJ1-6; TRBD1 is the table's D call and was not checked against the DNA. TRBV21-1 is described as a pseudogene. The CDR3 contains 17 residues. The CDR3, as DNA: TGTGCCAGCAGCAAAGAGGGGACAGGAGCACATAATTCACCCCTCCACTTT. Amino acid sequence: CASSKEGTGAHNSPLHF.

The rearrangement links TRBV19 to TRBJ2-7, with 11 bases lining up with TRBD1. Germline V lookup: CDR1 LNHDA, CDR2 SQIVND (reference sequence). The CDR3 loop spans 15 amino acids. With 3 bases clipped from V and 3 bases from J, the junction kept 4 bases outside the gene matches. DNA of the CDR3: TGTGCCAGTAGTATTGTGGGACAGGGGGGCTACGAGCAGTACTTC. Its protein is CASSIVGQGGYEQYF.

The rearrangement uses TRBV28 and TRBJ1-5; the D is unclear. Trimming cost V 5 bases and J 3 bases, with 11 bases left between them. The CDR3 has 14 amino acids. CDR1 is MDHEN, CDR2 SYDVKM, per germline. CDR3: CASSPQDPNQPQHF. DNA of the CDR3: TGTGCCAGCAGTCCCCAGGATCCCAATCAGCCCCAGCATTTT.

This sequence joins TRBV27 and TRBJ1-1; D might be TRBD1 (5 bases). Trimming pared 3 bases from V and 4 bases from J, leaving 12 bases between. Per the germline V gene, CDR1 is MNHEY and CDR2 is SMNVEV (reference sequence). CDR3 length equals 14 residues. The CDR3 nucleotides read TGTGCCAGCAGTTTGGGTGGGAGGGGCACTGAAGCTTTCTTT. It specifies CASSLGGRGTEAFF.

This chain links TRBV5-6 with TRBJ1-1; a weak D match, TRBD1 (5 bases). Germline CDR1 and CDR2: SGHDT and YYEEEE. V was cut by 2 bases and J by 2 bases, with 10 bases left in between. The length of the CDR3 is 14 residues. DNA of the CDR3: TGTGCCAGCAGCTTAGACAGATTAAACACTGAAGCTTTCTTT. It specifies CASSLDRLNTEAFF.

CDR3 sequence (DNA): TGTGCCAGCAGTTACTCGGCTAGCGGATTATACAATGAGCAGTTCTTC. Its translation: CASSYSASGLYNEQFF. This chain links TRBV6-5 with TRBJ2-1, with 7 bases identical to TRBD2. The CDR3 has 16 amino acids. CDR1 and CDR2 from the germline V gene are MNHEY and SVGAGI. V lost 0 bases and J lost 4; bases outside the gene matches: 6.

The gene calls are TRBV4-3 and TRBJ2-7; D is unresolved. The CDR3 runs to 15 residues. From germline, CDR1 is LGHNA and CDR2 YSLEER. The V end lost 0 bases, the J end lost 7 bases, and 16 bases lay between the germline ends. In DNA, the CDR3 is TGCGCCAGCAGCCAAGATCTTAGCTCCATTAGAGAGCAGTACTTC. As protein: CASSQDLSSIREQYF.

The chain links TRBV30 to TRBJ1-2; 10 bases are shared with TRBD1. This CDR3 has 13 amino acids. The V gene end was trimmed by 5 bases and the J gene end by 5 bases; junction bases not matched to a gene: 5. Germline CDR1 reads GTSNPN; CDR2 reads SVGIG (reference sequence). CDR3 sequence (DNA): TGTGCCTGGCGGTGGGACAGGGGTTATGGCTACACCTTC. It encodes CAWRWDRGYGYTF.

The chain links TRBV5-1 to TRBJ2-2; 8 positions agree with TRBD1. V gave up 0 bases and J gave up 6 bases; unmatched junction bases: 7. The CDR3 spans 16 residues. Germline values: CDR1 SGHRS, CDR2 YFSETQ. The CDR3: CASSLEPGQAPGELFF. For the CDR3, the DNA is TGCGCCAGCAGCTTGGAACCGGGACAGGCCCCCGGGGAGCTGTTTTTT.

J is TRBJ1-4 and V is TRBV5-4; TRBD1 matches 9 bases. The length of the CDR3 is 14 residues. Germline V CDR1 and CDR2: SGHNT, YYREEE (reference sequence). The V and J ends lost 3 bases and 8 bases, in that order; junction bases with no gene match: 5. The chain's CDR3 is CASSSGTGREKLFF. In DNA form, the CDR3 reads TGTGCCAGCAGCTCCGGGACAGGGCGCGAAAAACTGTTTTTT.

With regard to this clone: The germline gene is not matched at one end of the junction; a read error may be the cause. The chain carries TRBV7-9 and TRBJ2-7, with TRBD1 as a possible D gene (5 bases). Germline V CDR1 and CDR2: SEHNR, FQNEAQ (reference sequence). CDR3 length: 14 amino acids. CDR3 sequence (DNA): TGTTCCAGCAGCTCCCAGGGTCTCTCCCCAGAGCAGTACTTC. Translating it yields CSSSSQGLSPEQYF.

J is TRBJ2-2 and V is TRBV29-1, with 10 bases identical to TRBD2. With V trimmed by 4 bases and J by 2 bases, 7 bases remained unmatched. The CDR3 is 16 residues long. Germline values: CDR1 SQVTM, CDR2 ANQGSEA. CDR3 region: CSVGGTSGANTGELFF. CDR3 sequence (DNA): TGCAGCGTTGGCGGAACTAGCGGGGCTAACACCGGGGAGCTGTTTTTT.

This chain connects TRBV5-1 to TRBJ1-1, with 7 nucleotides matching TRBD1. The CDR3 extends over 14 amino acids. CDR1 is SGHRS, CDR2 YFSETQ, per germline. V trimming: 4 bases; J trimming: 1 base; junction bases outside the gene matches: 4. In nucleotides, the CDR3 is TGCGCCAGCAGCCCCGGGACAGCGAACACTGAAGCTTTCTTT. Translating gives CASSPGTANTEAFF.

In this sample, this clone turned up a few times. V usage is TRBV9 and J usage is TRBJ2-7; D gene uncertain. Germline CDR1 and CDR2: SGDLS and YYNGEE. Trimming took 0 bases from V and 0 from J, leaving 7 bases between them. CDR3 size: 14 residues. The CDR3 loop reads CASSVDGSSYEQYF. The CDR3 DNA is TGTGCCAGCAGCGTAGACGGTAGCTCCTACGAGCAGTACTTC.

This clone occurred once. V is TRBV4-2 and J is TRBJ1-2, with D perhaps TRBD1 (6 bases). With 1 base removed from V and 3 bases from J, the gap between germline ends came to 12 bases. Germline loops: CDR1 LGHNA, CDR2 YNFKEQ. The CDR3 runs to 15 residues. DNA for the CDR3: TGTGCCAGCAGCCAAGGGGAGGGGGTTGACTATGGCTACACCTTC. Translation: CASSQGEGVDYGYTF.

V gene TRBV5-6 combines with J gene TRBJ2-2; D is undetermined. Germline V gene lookup returns CDR1 SGHDT and CDR2 YYEEEE. This CDR3 region has 13 residues. Trimming removed 2 bases at V and 7 bases at J, with 9 bases between. DNA for the CDR3: TGTGCCAGCAGCTTAATGAGCATCGGGGAGCTGTTTTTT. It specifies CASSLMSIGELFF.

The chain recombines TRBV27 with TRBJ2-3, with 12 bases that match TRBD2. Unmatched junction bases numbered 7, after V lost 5 bases and J lost 7 bases. The length of the CDR3 is 15 residues. Germline V lookup: CDR1 MNHEY, CDR2 SMNVEV (reference sequence). This CDR3 reads CASSPTTSGRNTQYF. CDR3 nucleotides: TGTGCCAGCAGTCCCACGACTAGCGGGAGAAATACGCAGTATTTT.

V and J are TRBV5-1 and TRBJ2-5, with a tentative D call TRBD1 (6 bases). Trimming removed 0 bases at V and 1 base at J, with 7 bases between. The CDR3 length is 14 residues. Per germline, CDR1 SGHRS and CDR2 YFSETQ. DNA for the CDR3: TGCGCCAGCAGCTTGGGACAGGCCCAAGAGACCCAGTACTTC. This encodes CASSLGQAQETQYF.

This clone was seen a handful of times. The chain has TRBV19 and TRBJ2-5, with TRBD1 matching 7 bases. Germline lookup yields CDR1 LNHDA and CDR2 SQIVND (reference sequence). This CDR3 has 13 amino acids. The trim removed 5 bases at V and 0 bases at J, leaving 0 bases unmatched. This chain's CDR3 is CASSGTDQETQYF. The CDR3 DNA is TGTGCCAGTAGTGGGACAGACCAAGAGACCCAGTACTTC.

The chain employs TRBV5-1 and TRBJ1-4; D is unresolved. There are 14 residues in the CDR3. Germline V gene lookup returns CDR1 SGHRS and CDR2 YFSETQ. V was trimmed by 4 bases and J by 0 bases, leaving 7 bases between them. The CDR3 here is CASSRDATNEKLFF. The CDR3 coding sequence is TGCGCCAGCAGCCGGGATGCAACTAATGAAAAACTGTTTTTT. The full variable domain, completed using reference TRBV5-1 and TRBJ1-4, is KAGVTQTPRYLIKTRGQQVTLSCSPISGHRSVSWYQQTPGQGLQFLFEYFSETQRNKGNFPGRFSGRQFSNSRSEMNVSTLELGDSALYLCASSRDATNEKLFFGSGTQLSVL.

This chain uses TRBV7-2 with TRBJ2-1; 10 positions match TRBD2. V was clipped by 5 bases and J by 7 bases; unmatched bases: 5. This CDR3 comprises 14 residues. The germline CDR1 and CDR2 sequences are SGHTA and FQGNSA. Written as DNA, the CDR3 is TGTGCCAGCAGCAAGTTACTAGCGGGGAATGAGCAGTTCTTC. Its protein is CASSKLLAGNEQFF. The complete variable domain, with remaining parts taken from reference TRBV7-2 and TRBJ2-1, reads GAGVSQSPSNKVTEKGKDVELRCDPISGHTALYWYRQSLGQGLEFLIYFQGNSAPDKSGLPSDRFSAERTGGSVSTLTIQRTQQEDSAVYLCASSKLLAGNEQFFGPGTRLTVL.

V usage is TRBV6-6 and J usage is TRBJ1-5, with a tentative D call TRBD1 (6 bases). Trimming shortened V by 2 bases and J by 4 bases, and 9 bases separated the two germline ends. This CDR3 contains 14 residues. CDR1 and CDR2 from the germline V gene are MNHNY and SVGAGI (reference sequence). For the CDR3, the DNA is TGTGCCAGCAGTTACCAACAGGGAAATCAGCCCCAGCATTTT. It specifies CASSYQQGNQPQHF.